These 23 T cell receptor beta chains share one sample of origin, sequenced in a study of naive and memory T cell subsets. An oligonucleotide containing a UMI was ligated to the 3' end of TCR cDNA. Amplification of ligated cDNA took four PCR rounds with SP2 and nested alpha and beta constant primers. TCRdb independently ran MiXCR on the 5' RACE reads; one entry per CDR3 protein. The sample shows about 32,000 distinct CDR3 sequences, over 15% of them seen only once. The receptor source for this set is a female donor in good health.

In this sample, this clonotype turned up many times. The chain carries TRBV29-1 and TRBJ2-3; 8 bases align to TRBD1. The CDR3 has 13 residues. Trimming cost V 3 bases and J 3 bases; bases outside gene matches: 2. Germline V gives CDR1 SQVTM, CDR2 ANQGSEA. In nucleotides, the CDR3 is TGCAGCGTTGAGGGACAGGATACAGATACGCAGTATTTT. This codes for CSVEGQDTDTQYF.

The gene calls are TRBV6-6 and TRBJ2-3; D ambiguous. The V gene lost 5 bases and the J gene lost 2 bases, with 8 bases spanning the gap. The V gene's germline CDR1 is MNHNY and CDR2 SVGAGI (reference sequence). The CDR3 covers 13 residues. The CDR3 DNA reads as TGTGCCAGCAGTCGTAAGTCCACAGATACGCAGTATTTT. Encoded protein: CASSRKSTDTQYF.

Ten or more counts support this clonotype. The CDR3 sequence is CASSPGTVYEQYF. CDR3 sequence (DNA): TGTGCCAGCAGCCCCGGGACAGTCTACGAGCAGTACTTC. This rearrangement joins TRBV11-2 to TRBJ2-7; 7 bases match TRBD1. Germline CDR1 is SGHAT and CDR2 is FQNNGV. The V gene end was trimmed by 5 bases and the J gene end by 3 bases; junction bases not matched to a gene: 4. This CDR3 comprises 13 residues.

This clonotype appeared a few times. The chain's CDR3 is CASPLTWLAERQPQHF. CDR3 nucleotides: TGTGCCAGCCCATTGACGTGGTTGGCAGAGCGCCAGCCCCAGCATTTT. The V gene is TRBV6-4, the J gene TRBJ1-5; D remains ambiguous. Germline V gene data show CDR1 as MRHNA and CDR2 as SNTAGT. This CDR3 is built from 16 residues. The V end lost 8 bases, the J end lost 7 bases, and 24 bases lay between the germline ends.

This clonotype was observed many times. The rearrangement links TRBV7-2 to TRBJ2-7, with no clear D. The CDR3 extends over 12 amino acids. CDR1 is SGHTA and CDR2 is FQGNSA in the germline V gene. The V and J ends lost 2 bases and 4 bases respectively, with 6 bases between them. The CDR3 DNA is TGTGCCAGCAGCTTATCGACTTACGAGCAGTACTTC. Residues: CASSLSTYEQYF.

This chain connects TRBV18 to TRBJ1-1, with 11 bases fitting TRBD1. This CDR3 comprises 15 residues. Germline V gene sequence: CDR1 KGHSH, CDR2 LQKENI. Unmatched junction bases numbered 6, after V lost 1 base and J lost 8 bases. The CDR3 is CASSPLDRGQVEAFF. The DNA for the CDR3 is TGTGCCAGCTCACCACTGGACAGGGGGCAAGTGGAAGCTTTCTTT.

This clonotype has ten or more counts. CDR3 region: CASSNRQGSSYEQYF. CDR3 nucleotides: TGTGCCAGCAGTAATCGACAGGGGAGCAGCTACGAGCAGTACTTC. The chain couples TRBV6-6 to TRBJ2-7, with TRBD1 identical over 8 bases. There are 15 residues in the CDR3. CDR1 and CDR2 from the germline V gene are MNHNY and SVGAGI (reference sequence). V lost 5 bases, J lost 3 bases, and 9 bases stayed unmatched.

This clonotype was recorded at least ten times. The chain recombines TRBV6-5 with TRBJ2-1; D is unclear. The CDR3 covers 13 residues. V was cut by 8 bases and J by 4 bases, with 12 bases left in between. CDR1 and CDR2 from the germline V gene are MNHEY and SVGAGI. The CDR3 sequence is CASWSLLYNEQFF. As DNA, the CDR3 is TGTGCCAGCTGGAGCCTCCTGTACAATGAGCAGTTCTTC.

In this sample, this clonotype turned up a few times. This chain uses TRBV5-1 with TRBJ2-1, with 8 bases fitting TRBD1. The J segment lost 14 bases and the V segment lost 5 bases, leaving 6 bases of the junction unmatched. This CDR3 is built from 11 residues. Germline CDR1 reads SGHRS; CDR2 reads YFSETQ. CDR3 loop: CASRLQGEEFF. The CDR3 DNA sequence: TGCGCCAGCAGGTTACAGGGGGAGGAGTTCTTC.

The V call is TRBV20-1, the J call TRBJ2-7; 7 nucleotides match TRBD1. Germline-derived CDR1 and CDR2 are DFQATT and SNEGSKA (reference sequence). The CDR3 runs 12 residues. With V trimmed by 6 bases and J by 2 bases, 4 bases remained unmatched. CDR3 amino acids: CSARQGTYEQYF. In DNA form, the CDR3 reads TGCAGTGCCAGACAGGGCACCTACGAGCAGTACTTC.

As concerns this clonotype: Given a much more abundant clone one base away, this may be a read error. The V and J genes are TRBV3-1 and TRBJ2-2, with TRBD1 identical over 9 bases. Germline CDR1 reads LGHDT; CDR2 reads YNNKEL (reference sequence). V lost 8 bases and J lost 7; bases outside the gene matches: 14. CDR3 length: 16 residues. This CDR3 reads CASASKGQGRGGELFF. CDR3 in DNA: TGTGCCAGCGCCTCCAAGGGACAGGGACGGGGCGGGGAGCTGTTTTTT.

This clonotype was observed a handful of times. The chain links TRBV6-5 to TRBJ2-1, with D maybe TRBD2 (6 bases). Trimming stripped 2 bases from V and 0 bases from J, with 17 bases between. Germline-derived CDR1 and CDR2 are MNHEY and SVGAGI. This CDR3 comprises 18 residues. CDR3 bases: TGTGCCAGCAGTTACCTAAGCGTGGGGGGTAGCTCCTACAATGAGCAGTTCTTC. Translating gives CASSYLSVGGSSYNEQFF.

In its sample, this clonotype is medium-sized (0.01 to 0.1%). The chain links TRBV29-1 to TRBJ2-7; 9 bases align to TRBD1. The germline CDR1 and CDR2 sequences are SQVTM and ANQGSEA. The CDR3 totals 12 residues. With 4 bases clipped from V and 7 bases from J, the junction kept 5 bases outside the gene matches. The CDR3: CSVVTGGWEQYF. CDR3 DNA sequence: TGCAGCGTTGTCACAGGGGGCTGGGAGCAGTACTTC.

This clonotype was detected a few times. The genes are TRBV6-5 and TRBJ2-6; 12 bases agree with TRBD1. CDR1 is MNHEY and CDR2 is SVGAGI in the germline V gene. This CDR3 has 19 residues. J lost 0 bases, V lost 6 bases, and 9 bases had no gene match. The CDR3 coding sequence is TGTGCCAGCAGGCCCGTCGGGACAGGGGGCTACTCTGGGGCCAACGTCCTGACTTTC. It specifies CASRPVGTGGYSGANVLTF.

This clonotype was seen a few times. The rearrangement uses TRBV20-1 and TRBJ2-7, with TRBD2 matching over 8 bases. The CDR3 runs to 18 residues. Germline CDR1 is DFQATT and CDR2 is SNEGSKA (reference sequence). J gave up 5 bases and V 3 bases, and 21 bases lay outside the gene matches. The CDR3 DNA sequence: TGCAGTGCTAGCCGGTTTTCGAGCGGGGGAGGACCTAGGGACGAGCAGTACTTC. Encoded protein: CSASRFSSGGGPRDEQYF.

The chain joins TRBV18 to TRBJ2-7; possibly TRBD1 for D (5 bases). Trimming took off 2 bases at V and 6 bases at J, with 11 bases between the two ends. The germline gives CDR1 KGHSH, CDR2 LQKENI. This CDR3 is 13 amino acids long. The CDR3 DNA is TGTGCCAGCTCACCAGCCAGGGAAAGCGAGCAGTACTTC. Translation gives CASSPARESEQYF.

V and J are TRBV6-5 and TRBJ1-1; TRBD1 agrees at 11 bases. In germline, CDR1 is MNHEY, CDR2 SVGAGI. The CDR3 has 14 amino acids. The V and J ends lost 8 bases and 4 bases, in that order; junction bases with no gene match: 6. This CDR3 is CASGQGAGSTEAFF. The CDR3 DNA reads as TGTGCCAGCGGACAGGGGGCCGGGAGCACTGAAGCTTTCTTT.

There are many counts of this clonotype. V and J are TRBV29-1 and TRBJ2-1; tentative D call: TRBD1 (6 bases). The CDR3 runs to 17 residues. The germline gives CDR1 SQVTM, CDR2 ANQGSEA. Between the trimmed V and J ends, which lost 2 bases and 7 bases, there was a span of 24 bases. This CDR3 reads CSVERGTGNHRANEQFF. CDR3 in DNA: TGCAGCGTTGAAAGGGGAACTGGGAACCACAGGGCAAATGAGCAGTTCTTC.

In this sample, this clonotype turned up a few times. The V gene is TRBV25-1, the J gene TRBJ1-1; the D gene is possibly TRBD1 (5 bases). Trimming left V 3 bases short and J 6 bases short, with 14 bases between. The germline V gene has CDR1 MGHDK and CDR2 SYGVNS. This CDR3 has 14 amino acids. CDR3 residues: CASSERGAISEAFF. In DNA, the CDR3 is TGTGCCAGCAGTGAGCGTGGGGCTATCTCTGAAGCTTTCTTT.

This clonotype was seen a handful of times. The rearrangement joins TRBV6-5 to TRBJ2-2; 16 nucleotides match TRBD2. The V segment lost 7 bases and the J segment 10 bases; nucleotides outside the gene matches: 9. CDR3 length equals 16 residues. The germline V gene encodes CDR1 MNHEY and CDR2 SVGAGI. The CDR3 sequence: CASTKGLAGGIVELFF. The CDR3, as DNA: TGTGCCAGCACCAAGGGACTAGCGGGGGGGATTGTGGAGCTGTTTTTT.

This clonotype was seen many times. The gene calls are TRBV9 and TRBJ1-2, with D unresolved. This CDR3 spans 15 amino acids. V was clipped by 0 bases and J by 5 bases, with 14 bases between them. Looked up from germline, CDR1 is SGDLS and CDR2 is YYNGEE. Here the CDR3 reads CASSVAGTRSYGYTF. The DNA of the CDR3 is TGTGCCAGCAGCGTAGCAGGTACAAGGTCATATGGCTACACCTTC.

This clonotype was seen at least ten times. This sequence joins TRBV29-1 and TRBJ2-7; a possible D gene is TRBD2 (6 bases). This CDR3 contains 12 residues. With 4 bases removed from V and 3 bases from J, the gap between germline ends came to 10 bases. Germline loops: CDR1 SQVTM, CDR2 ANQGSEA. CDR3 bases: TGCAGCGTTGCCGCAGCGGGCTACGAGCAGTACTTC. This translates into CSVAAAGYEQYF.

This clonotype ranks as medium-sized. The V gene is TRBV20-1, the J gene TRBJ2-1; D remains ambiguous. With 3 bases removed from V and 0 bases from J, the gap between germline ends came to 12 bases. CDR1 and CDR2 from the germline V gene are DFQATT and SNEGSKA (reference sequence). This CDR3 contains 15 residues. CDR3 residues: CSASSLSSSYNEQFF. In DNA, the CDR3 is TGCAGTGCTAGTTCCCTATCGAGCTCCTACAATGAGCAGTTCTTC.